This T cell receptor (beta chain) was sequenced in a study of blood T cell repertoires in COVID-19. Background on the study: PBMCs, B-cell-depleted T cells, or T cells provided the cDNA or gDNA that made up the material.

Trimming removed 5 bases from V and 5 bases from J; junction bases left unmatched: 8. CDR1 MDHEN and CDR2 SYDVKM come from the germline V gene. The CDR3 length is 14 residues. Only in-frame clones appear in the TCRdb table, and some are missing; sequencing was by immunoSEQ multiplex PCR. The sample shows more than 150,000 clones, around 85% of them seen only once. The chain joins TRBV28 to TRBJ1-1, with TRBD1 matching 7 bases. The source of this sequence is a man aged 45-65 years who had recovered from COVID-19. Sequences were obtained from peripheral blood. In DNA form, the CDR3 reads TGTGCCAGCAGTATCAACAGGGGTTGGACTGAAGCTTTCTTT. Protein: CASSINRGWTEAFF.